Following are 5 T cell receptor beta chains from one sample sequenced in a study of T cells in Graves' hyperthyroidism and ophthalmopathy. Amplified TCR beta CDR3 regions came from RNA transcripts. HTBI primers were employed in a first-round RT-PCR of the TCR CDR3. TCRdb reprocessed the multiplex PCR reads with MiXCR, giving one entry per CDR3 protein. The data show some 490,000 distinct CDR3 sequences, 15% to 20% seen once. The sequenced sample consisted of blood. These receptors were obtained from a woman aged 25 to 39 with Graves' ophthalmopathy.

In this sample, this clonotype turned up many times. CDR3 DNA sequence: TGTGCCAGCAGCATACACGGGTACGAGCAGTACTTC. Its protein product is CASSIHGYEQYF. This chain links TRBV7-2 with TRBJ2-7; unclear D gene. V lost 5 bases to trimming and J lost 4 bases, with 9 bases between them. This CDR3 comprises 12 residues. Germline V gene sequence: CDR1 SGHTA, CDR2 FQGNSA.

This clonotype was counted at least ten times. The chain recombines TRBV28 with TRBJ2-7, with 10 bases aligning to TRBD2. J lost 3 bases, V lost 8 bases, and 7 bases had no gene match. CDR1 and CDR2 (germline): MDHEN, SYDVKM. The CDR3 spans 14 residues. CDR3 coding DNA: TGTGCCAGCCAAAGGGTAGCGGGAGGCTACGAGCAGTACTTC. This encodes CASQRVAGGYEQYF.

This clonotype was found many times. The chain couples TRBV24-1 to TRBJ2-5, with D perhaps TRBD2 (6 bases). The V end lost 0 bases, the J end lost 3 bases, and 10 bases lay between the germline ends. This CDR3 region has 15 residues. CDR1 and CDR2 from the germline V gene are KGHDR and SFDVKD. The CDR3: CATSDLLGGKETQYF. Here the CDR3 DNA reads TGTGCCACCAGTGATTTGCTCGGAGGGAAAGAGACCCAGTACTTC.

This rearrangement joins TRBV5-4 to TRBJ2-5; 8 positions agree with TRBD2. Germline CDR1 is SGHNT and CDR2 is YYREEE (reference sequence). The CDR3 runs 14 residues. J gave up 2 bases and V 4 bases, and 4 bases lay outside the gene matches. CDR3 loop: CASSGSGSQETQYF. As DNA, the CDR3 is TGTGCCAGCAGCGGGAGCGGGAGTCAAGAGACCCAGTACTTC.

This clonotype was detected ten times or more. V is TRBV7-2 and J is TRBJ1-1, with 8 bases identical to TRBD1. Germline assignment: CDR1 SGHTA and CDR2 FQGNSA. The CDR3 sequence is 15 residues long. The V segment lost 5 bases and the J segment 4 bases; nucleotides outside the gene matches: 9. Written as DNA, the CDR3 is TGTGCCAGCAGCCGCATCGGACAGGGCGGCACTGAAGCTTTCTTT. This encodes CASSRIGQGGTEAFF.